These 10 T cell receptor beta chains were sequenced from one sample in a study of CD8+ T cells in alopecia areata. Treatment specified: oral pan-JAK inhibitor, 5-10 mg twice daily. Following extraction, RNA underwent reverse transcription to cDNA, which served as the sequencing template. Here immunoSEQ multiplex PCR was the method, and the copy in TCRdb shows in-frame clones only, minus some. The sample comprises 210,000 or so clones, roughly 66% of which are singletons, and 1% to 1.5% rests with the top ten. This material consisted of CD4+ T cells sorted from blood, taken around week 44, from a patient treated with tofacitinib. These receptors all stem from a human donor with alopecia areata.

With respect to this clone: The identical CDR3 is also encoded by other nucleotide sequences in the sample. This chain joins TRBV9 and TRBJ2-7; 8 bases match TRBD2. CDR1 and CDR2 (germline): SGDLS, YYNGEE. With 5 bases clipped from V and 4 bases from J, the junction kept 2 bases outside the gene matches. The CDR3 spans 12 residues. CDR3 in DNA: TGTGCCAGCAGTCGCGGGGGGTACGAGCAGTACTTC. It is translated as CASSRGGYEQYF.

The chain carries TRBV5-1 and TRBJ2-6; D gene ambiguous. The CDR3 has 16 residues. With 5 bases removed from V and 4 bases from J, the gap between germline ends came to 16 bases. Germline lookup yields CDR1 SGHRS and CDR2 YFSETQ. This CDR3 is CASSQTNYQGANVLTF. In DNA, the CDR3 is TGCGCCAGCAGTCAAACTAACTACCAGGGGGCCAACGTCCTGACTTTC.

This clone was counted only a few times. The chain joins TRBV14 to TRBJ2-7, with 7 bases matching TRBD2. Per the germline V gene, CDR1 is SGHDN and CDR2 is FVKESK. CDR3 length: 15 residues. V dropped 1 base and J dropped 10; count of bases not matched to a gene: 13. For the CDR3, the DNA is TGTGCCAGCAGCCAAGTCCAGAATGAACTAGCGAGACAGTACTTC. Protein sequence: CASSQVQNELARQYF.

The rearrangement joins TRBV6-1 to TRBJ1-2, with D maybe TRBD1 (5 bases). The CDR3 covers 18 residues. In germline, CDR1 is MNHNS, CDR2 SASEGT. V was trimmed by 2 bases and J by 6 bases, leaving 25 bases between them. In nucleotides, the CDR3 is TGTGCCAGCAGTGAACTGCCCGGAGGGGCTGCCCCAGGGAATGGCTACACCTTC. Amino acid sequence: CASSELPGGAAPGNGYTF.

The chain links TRBV10-3 to TRBJ2-7; D tentatively fits TRBD1 or TRBD2 (6 bases each). Germline values: CDR1 ENHRY, CDR2 SYGVKD. The CDR3 has 15 amino acids. Trimming stripped 10 bases from V and 5 bases from J, with 24 bases between. This chain's CDR3 is CATSGVQSGFDEQYF. The CDR3, as DNA: TGTGCCACTTCAGGGGTCCAGAGCGGGTTTGACGAGCAGTACTTC.

This CDR3 reads CASSLTLLAGQNNEQFF. The DNA of the CDR3 is TGTGCCAGCAGCCTAACCCTCCTAGCGGGGCAGAACAATGAGCAGTTCTTC. The chain joins TRBV7-2 to TRBJ2-1, with 9 bases matching TRBD2. J was trimmed by 5 bases and V by 5 bases; bases with no gene match: 13. Germline CDR1 SGHTA, CDR2 FQGNSA. This CDR3 has 17 residues.

The chain links TRBV7-9 to TRBJ2-7; perhaps TRBD2 as D (5 bases). CDR3 size: 14 residues. From germline, CDR1 is SEHNR and CDR2 FQNEAQ (reference sequence). V lost 3 bases to trimming and J lost 6 bases, with 15 bases between them. The CDR3 here is CASSFVAGLFEQYF. CDR3 DNA: TGTGCCAGCAGCTTTGTTGCCGGACTTTTCGAGCAGTACTTC.

As concerns this clone: The DNA is left out, because the CDR3 cannot be placed on it with certainty; the CDR3 is given as TCRdb lists it. This chain links TRBV4-1 with TRBJ2-1; the DNA was not compared with TRBD2, the D call given in the table. The CDR3 is 16 residues long, ends included. From germline, CDR1 is MGHRA and CDR2 YSYEKL. CDR3 loop: CASSHSRVGAGARRFF.

This clone has a handful of counts. The genes are TRBV12-5 and TRBJ2-1; tentatively, D is TRBD1 (6 bases). The germline V and J ends were trimmed by 6 bases and 2 bases, with 8 bases remaining between them. The CDR3 extends over 13 amino acids. Germline-derived CDR1 and CDR2 are LGHNT and FRNRAP. The CDR3 region is CASGGDTYNEQFF. The CDR3 coding sequence is TGTGCTAGTGGGGGGGACACCTACAATGAGCAGTTCTTC.

This clone was recorded only once. The chain joins TRBV5-1 to TRBJ2-3, with 7 bases that match TRBD1. V lost 2 bases, J lost 3 bases, and 9 bases stayed unmatched. Germline CDR1 SGHRS, CDR2 YFSETQ. CDR3 length: 16 residues. The CDR3 region is CASSLQTGERTDTQYF. Here the CDR3 DNA reads TGCGCCAGCAGCTTACAAACAGGGGAGAGGACAGATACGCAGTATTTT.